The clone carrying this TCR beta chain was recorded many times. Its antigen remains unidentified. The V and J ends lost 4 bases and 4 bases respectively, with 14 bases between them. The CDR3 is 15 amino acids. CDR1 MNHEY and CDR2 SVGEGT come from the germline V gene. TCRdb fed the RT-PCR reads into MiXCR, producing one record per CDR3 protein. The table includes about 780,000 distinct CDR3 sequences, under 20% detected once. This record comes from a study of response to subunit inactivated influenza vaccine. Notes on the study in general: T cells newly recruited by each seasonal influenza vaccination are few, the authors suggested.

The chain carries TRBV6-2 or TRBV6-3 and TRBJ2-1; D unclear. This receptor was taken from a man between 50 and 59 years old who received an inactivated influenza vaccine. The sequencing here drew on PBMCs from blood, taken 4 to 6 days after vaccination. The DNA for the CDR3 is TGTGCCAGCAGTTGGATCGGCTTGACATACAATGAGCAGTTCTTC. Translating gives CASSWIGLTYNEQFF.